These 24 T cell receptor beta chains share one sample of origin, sequenced in a study of blood T cell repertoires in COVID-19. TCRdb's copy holds only in-frame clones and misses some; the assay was immunoSEQ multiplex PCR. The repertoire holds about 240,000 clones, about 73% seen once, with around 3.4% in the top ten. Sequenced sample: peripheral blood. All receptors derive from a woman of 80 years or more with acute or convalescent COVID-19.

The chain recombines TRBV2 with TRBJ2-7, with D unresolved. The CDR3 totals 16 residues. V was shortened by 1 base and J by 0 bases, with 13 bases between the two germline ends. CDR1 SNHLY and CDR2 FYNNEI come from the germline V gene. The CDR3 sequence is CASSEVLAPASYEQYF. DNA of the CDR3: TGTGCCAGCAGTGAAGTGTTAGCCCCCGCCTCCTACGAGCAGTACTTC.

The gene calls are TRBV12-5 and TRBJ1-6; 7 bases map to TRBD1. Germline loops: CDR1 LGHNT, CDR2 FRNRAP. The J segment lost 8 bases and the V segment lost 5 bases, leaving 6 bases of the junction unmatched. CDR3 length equals 14 residues. The CDR3 nucleotides are TGTGCTAGTGGTCCCAGGGGGGAAGATTCACCCCTCCACTTT. Its translation: CASGPRGEDSPLHF.

The chain combines TRBV10-2 with TRBJ2-3, with D perhaps TRBD2 (6 bases). The CDR3 sequence is 16 residues long. Germline V gene sequence: CDR1 WSHSY, CDR2 SAAADI. The ends were cut back, 4 bases at V and 0 bases at J, with 14 bases in the middle. As DNA, the CDR3 is TGCGCCAGCAGTGTTTTCGCGGGAACTAGCACAGATACGCAGTATTTT. This sequence encodes CASSVFAGTSTDTQYF.

This clone was counted a single time. CDR3 bases: TGCGCCAGCAGGCGGACAGGGGTGGGGTATGGCTACACCTTC. This sequence encodes CASRRTGVGYGYTF. The chain has TRBV4-1 and TRBJ1-2; 9 bases are a match to TRBD1. The J segment lost 5 bases and the V segment lost 6 bases, leaving 7 bases of the junction unmatched. Per germline, CDR1 MGHRA and CDR2 YSYEKL. The length of the CDR3 is 14 residues.

A single count supports this clone. The chain carries TRBV9 and TRBJ1-6, with 8 bases identical to TRBD1. J was trimmed by 7 bases and V by 0 bases; bases with no gene match: 6. The CDR3 covers 16 residues. Germline V gene lookup returns CDR1 SGDLS and CDR2 YYNGEE. DNA for the CDR3: TGTGCCAGCAGCGTAGGGCCGACAGGGGCGAATTCACCCCTCCACTTT. It specifies CASSVGPTGANSPLHF.

J is TRBJ2-7 and V is TRBV15, with 8 bases matching TRBD1. This CDR3 is 16 amino acids long. Germline loops: CDR1 LNHNV, CDR2 YYDKDF (reference sequence). J gave up 6 bases and V 5 bases, and 15 bases lay outside the gene matches. CDR3 bases: TGTGCCACCAGCTTCTTCAAGGCCGGACAGGGAGGCGAGCAGTACTTC. Protein sequence: CATSFFKAGQGGEQYF.

The genes are TRBV6-6 and TRBJ1-4, with D hard to call. The V end was cut by 4 bases, the J end by 8 bases, with 14 bases between. Germline-derived CDR1 and CDR2 are MNHNY and SVGAGI (reference sequence). This CDR3 contains 14 residues. Here the CDR3 reads CASSSRSGKEKLFF. The CDR3 DNA is TGTGCCAGCAGTTCTCGGTCGGGGAAGGAAAAACTGTTTTTT.

This clone came up once. The rearrangement uses TRBV6-6 and TRBJ1-1; D perhaps matches TRBD1 (5 bases). Germline values: CDR1 MNHNY, CDR2 SVGAGI (reference sequence). Deletions cut 0 bases from V and 5 bases from J, with 10 bases between. The CDR3 is 14 amino acids. The CDR3 loop reads CASSYSGAGTEAFF. CDR3 nucleotide sequence: TGTGCCAGCAGTTACTCAGGGGCAGGGACTGAAGCTTTCTTT.

This clone came up once. The V call is TRBV12-3 or TRBV12-4, the J call TRBJ1-2; D is perhaps TRBD1 (5 bases). V was cut by 2 bases and J by 4 bases, with 5 bases left in between. This CDR3 comprises 12 residues. In DNA, the CDR3 is TGTGCCAGCAGTTTAACAGGCTATGGCTACACCTTC. Protein product: CASSLTGYGYTF.

The J gene is TRBJ2-5, the V gene TRBV5-4, with 8 bases aligning to TRBD1. V dropped 3 bases and J dropped 2; count of bases not matched to a gene: 9. The CDR3 covers 16 residues. Germline CDR1 SGHNT, CDR2 YYREEE (reference sequence). The CDR3 nucleotides read TGTGCCAGCAGCTCCTTAGGCAGGGGGCAACAAGAGACCCAGTACTTC. Translation gives CASSSLGRGQQETQYF.

The rearrangement links TRBV28 to TRBJ1-1; 7 bases match TRBD1. V lost 6 bases and J lost 11; bases outside the gene matches: 6. CDR3 length: 11 residues. The germline V gene has CDR1 MDHEN and CDR2 SYDVKM. This CDR3 is CASSYRGGAFF. The CDR3 region has the DNA TGTGCCAGCAGCTACAGGGGTGGGGCTTTCTTT.

The chain uses TRBV6-1 and TRBJ1-2; possibly TRBD1 for D (5 bases). The CDR3 extends over 15 amino acids. V was clipped by 0 bases and J by 8 bases, with 16 bases between them. Germline V gene sequence: CDR1 MNHNS, CDR2 SASEGT. CDR3 amino acids: CASSEAVGRAPGYTF. The CDR3 nucleotides read TGTGCCAGCAGTGAAGCGGTCGGCAGGGCCCCCGGCTACACCTTC.

This sequence joins TRBV18 and TRBJ2-3, with D unresolved. Between the trimmed V and J ends, which lost 2 bases and 0 bases, there was a span of 9 bases. The CDR3 loop spans 15 amino acids. CDR1 and CDR2 from the germline V gene are KGHSH and LQKENI. This CDR3 is CASSPTGWSTDTQYF. The DNA for the CDR3 is TGTGCCAGCTCACCAACGGGTTGGAGCACAGATACGCAGTATTTT. The full variable domain, completed using reference TRBV18 and TRBJ2-3, is NAGVMQNPRHLVRRRGQEARLRCSPMKGHSHVYWYRQLPEEGLKFMVYLQKENIIDESGMPKERFSAEFPKEGPSILRIQQVVRGDSAAYFCASSPTGWSTDTQYFGPGTRLTVL.

The chain joins TRBV6-2 or TRBV6-3 to TRBJ2-3; D remains ambiguous. The length of the CDR3 is 13 residues. V was pared by 6 bases and J by 0 bases, with 7 bases between. Germline V gene lookup returns CDR1 MNHEY and CDR2 SVGEGT. As DNA, the CDR3 is TGTGCCAGCAGCGCCCAGAGCACAGATACGCAGTATTTT. This translates into CASSAQSTDTQYF.

This chain joins TRBV6-5 and TRBJ1-6; maybe TRBD1 (5 bases). CDR1 and CDR2 (germline): MNHEY, SVGAGI. Deletions cut 6 bases from V and 5 bases from J, with 8 bases between. The CDR3 spans 13 residues. In nucleotides, the CDR3 is TGTGCCAGCAGGTCACAGGATAATTCACCCCTCCACTTT. The encoded protein is CASRSQDNSPLHF.

The chain combines TRBV2 with TRBJ1-1; 11 bases fit TRBD1. The J segment lost 4 bases and the V segment lost 10 bases, leaving 5 bases of the junction unmatched. Germline V gene lookup returns CDR1 SNHLY and CDR2 FYNNEI. CDR3 length: 13 amino acids. In nucleotides, the CDR3 is TGTGCCACCCGGGGACAGGGGGGCACTGAAGCTTTCTTT. Protein product: CATRGQGGTEAFF.

This clone appeared a few times. The chain links TRBV6-5 to TRBJ2-7, with 7 bases matching TRBD1. Per the germline V gene, CDR1 is MNHEY and CDR2 is SVGAGI. The CDR3 loop spans 15 amino acids. The ends lost 5 bases at V and 3 bases at J; junction bases unmatched: 10. Written as DNA, the CDR3 is TGTGCCAGCAGTAGAACCGGGACAGTGGGCTACGAGCAGTACTTC. It yields the protein CASSRTGTVGYEQYF.

The chain couples TRBV20-1 to TRBJ1-2; D perhaps matches TRBD1 (6 bases). This CDR3 contains 15 residues. Looked up from germline, CDR1 is DFQATT and CDR2 is SNEGSKA (reference sequence). V was shortened by 3 bases and J by 6 bases, with 20 bases between the two germline ends. For the CDR3, the DNA is TGCAGTGCTAGTAGGTCCCTATCGGGGGGGCATGGCTACACCTTC. Translation: CSASRSLSGGHGYTF.

There are a few counts of this clone. The rearrangement links TRBV5-1 to TRBJ2-1, with 10 nucleotides matching TRBD2. Germline V gives CDR1 SGHRS, CDR2 YFSETQ. The V segment lost 5 bases and the J segment 4 bases; nucleotides outside the gene matches: 6. The CDR3 consists of 15 residues. Written as DNA, the CDR3 is TGCGCCAGCAGTCCGGAACTAGCGGGATACAATGAGCAGTTCTTC. Translating it yields CASSPELAGYNEQFF.

The table lists this clone with a few counts. The chain recombines TRBV10-1 with TRBJ1-2; D is unclear. CDR1 WNHNN and CDR2 SYGVQD come from the germline V gene (reference sequence). This CDR3 has 14 amino acids. Trimming took off 0 bases at V and 3 bases at J, with 8 bases between the two ends. CDR3 region: CASSESTVYYGYTF. The CDR3 coding sequence is TGCGCCAGCAGTGAGTCTACGGTTTACTATGGCTACACCTTC.

V gene TRBV7-2 combines with J gene TRBJ2-7, with 11 bases lining up with TRBD2. Germline V gives CDR1 SGHTA, CDR2 FQGNSA. This CDR3 spans 15 amino acids. J gave up 2 bases and V 6 bases, and 6 bases lay outside the gene matches. The CDR3 nucleotides read TGTGCCAGCAGAGCGGGACTAGCGGAGACCTACGAGCAGTACTTC. Translation: CASRAGLAETYEQYF.

The chain combines TRBV10-3 with TRBJ2-7, with TRBD2 matching 12 bases. The V and J ends lost 0 bases and 0 bases, in that order; junction bases with no gene match: 6. Germline values: CDR1 ENHRY, CDR2 SYGVKD. CDR3 length: 18 amino acids. Here the CDR3 reads CAISESGLAGGSSYEQYF. CDR3 nucleotide sequence: TGTGCCATCAGTGAGTCCGGGCTAGCGGGGGGGAGCTCCTACGAGCAGTACTTC.

The chain carries TRBV16 and TRBJ1-6, with D unclear. Germline CDR1 KGHSY, CDR2 FQNENV. The CDR3 runs to 17 residues. V was shortened by 3 bases and J by 5 bases, with 17 bases between the two germline ends. The CDR3 DNA follows: TGTGCCAGCAGCCAGGCAGAATCTCTTCGGGATAATTCACCCCTCCACTTT. Encoded protein: CASSQAESLRDNSPLHF.

The rearrangement links TRBV7-3 to TRBJ1-2; the match to TRBD1 covers 7 bases. CDR1 SGHTA and CDR2 FQGTGA come from the germline V gene. The CDR3 has 14 residues. V dropped 2 bases and J dropped 7; count of bases not matched to a gene: 7. The CDR3 DNA is TGTGCCAGCAGCTTAGCGGGACAGCCGGGTGGCTACACCTTC. Translated, it gives CASSLAGQPGGYTF.